These 4 T cell receptor beta chains came from one sample sequenced in a study of T cell repertoires in cytomegalovirus infection. TCRdb fed the reads into MiXCR, producing one record per CDR3 protein. The table includes some 280,000 distinct CDR3 sequences, approximately 14% detected once. Sequences were obtained from PBMCs. These receptors were taken from a human donor in good health (CMV status not recorded). Some clones in this sample may be carry-over from other donors' samples.

This sequence joins TRBV23-1 and TRBJ2-5; the D gene could be TRBD1 or TRBD2 (5 bases each). TRBV23-1 is labeled an ORF, and its function is uncertain. V was clipped by 1 base and J by 4 bases, with 10 bases between them. The CDR3 covers 14 residues. The CDR3 DNA reads as TGCGCCAGCAGTCAATGTCCAGGGAGAGAGACCCAGTACTTC. Translation: CASSQCPGRETQYF.

In this sample, this clonotype turned up a few times. V gene TRBV29-1 combines with J gene TRBJ2-1, with TRBD2 as a possible D gene (6 bases). This CDR3 comprises 14 residues. V was cut by 1 base and J by 0 bases, with 7 bases left in between. In germline, CDR1 is SQVTM, CDR2 ANQGSEA. CDR3 in amino acids: CSVEGGGSYNEQFF. In DNA form, the CDR3 reads TGCAGCGTTGAAGGGGGAGGCTCCTACAATGAGCAGTTCTTC.

This clonotype was detected many times. The genes are TRBV7-8 and TRBJ2-1, with a possible D match to TRBD1 (5 bases). Germline assignment: CDR1 SGHVS and CDR2 FQNEAQ. There are 14 residues in the CDR3. V was trimmed by 5 bases and J by 6 bases, leaving 14 bases between them. CDR3 residues: CASSLVPGLNEQFF. In nucleotides, the CDR3 is TGTGCCAGCAGCCTAGTCCCAGGGCTCAATGAGCAGTTCTTC.

This clonotype has just a few counts. The chain uses TRBV20-1 and TRBJ2-7, with 8 bases that match TRBD2. The CDR3 covers 13 residues. J gave up 3 bases and V 7 bases, and 8 bases lay outside the gene matches. CDR1 and CDR2 from the germline V gene are DFQATT and SNEGSKA (reference sequence). The CDR3 DNA sequence: TGCAGTGTAGGCGGGAGCGGGAGCTACGAGCAGTACTTC. It is translated as CSVGGSGSYEQYF.